This T cell receptor (beta chain) is drawn from a study of regulatory T cells in long-lasting Graves disease. Time point described: persistent/refractory GD, antithyroid drugs over 5 years with positive TRAb. PBMCs were the source of the RNA used for TCR sequencing. There are a few counts of this clonotype. This CDR3 region has 13 residues. Germline lookup yields CDR1 KGHSH and CDR2 LQKENI. V was clipped by 7 bases and J by 4 bases, with 13 bases between them. Both iRepertoire HTBI primers and Arm-PCR of CDR3 regions were used to build the TCR beta libraries. TCRdb itself ran the multiplex PCR reads through MiXCR, one entry per CDR3 protein. This sample has about 660,000 distinct CDR3 sequences, with around 30% found just once.

The sequencing used peripheral blood mononuclear cells (PBMCs), collected when the disease was refractory, from a patient treated with antithyroid drugs. The receptor was derived from a female donor with Graves disease. This chain joins TRBV18 and TRBJ1-1, with a tentative D call TRBD1 (6 bases). The CDR3 nucleotides read TGTGCCAGCTACAAGGGGGTTCGCACTGAAGCTTTCTTT. Translated: CASYKGVRTEAFF.